This TCR beta chain was documented in a study of shared clonotypes between healthy human individuals. Study details: Each donor's CD8 memory used one plate, CD8 naive two, each CD4 subset three.

The germline V gene encodes CDR1 MNHEY and CDR2 SVGAGI. V was clipped by 6 bases and J by 7 bases; unmatched bases: 8. There are 13 residues in the CDR3. Only in-frame clones appear in the TCRdb table, and some are missing; sequencing was by immunoSEQ multiplex PCR. The repertoire consists of 700,000 to 950,000 clones, with about 96% occurring once and the leading ten covering less than 0.25%. On this clone itself: Antigen specificity is unknown.

Naive CD8 cells were CD45RO-negative, positively selected for CCR7, excluding terminally differentiated effector memory CD45RA+ cells. Overall study findings and caveats: In the sorted subsets, rarefaction showed sequencing was incomplete despite large depth. Among a handful of donors, approximately 5% of naive CD4 clonotypes were found in common.

The receptor comes from a man aged 30-40 years in good health. The chain joins TRBV6-5 to TRBJ1-1; 7 nucleotides agree with TRBD1. The sequenced material came from naive CD8+ T cells sorted from blood. The CDR3 sequence: CASSPRQGNEAFF. In DNA, the CDR3 is TGTGCCAGCAGCCCTAGACAGGGCAATGAAGCTTTCTTT.